This is a list of T cell receptor beta chains from one sample in a study of control samples from healthy donors and cancer patients. Clones were sequenced by immunoSEQ multiplex PCR, and TCRdb holds only the in-frame ones, with some missing. Of around 170,000 clones listed, 88% were seen once; the top ten hold 4.5% to 6%. Sequenced sample: blood. Receptors were obtained from a woman aged 25 to 39 in good health. Each CDR3 is given with its conserved first and last residue. A D gene is named only where the DNA matches it firmly. For some rows the clone size is stated as once, few or many, or as a class when expanded; others skip it.

j_gene | d_gene | v_gene | abundance | CDR3nt | CDR3aa
TRBJ2-3 | . | TRBV2 | . | TGTGCCAGCGTCCGGGGGTTCGCAGATACGCAGTATTTT | CASVRGFADTQYF
TRBJ2-7 | TRBD2 | TRBV4-2 | . | TGTGCCAGCAGCCAATCTAGCGGGAGGAGCTACGAGCAGTACTTC | CASSQSSGRSYEQYF
TRBJ2-5 | TRBD2 | TRBV6-6 | . | TGTGCCAGCAGACCACAGGCCCGGGGAGGGCAGACCCAGTACTTC | CASRPQARGGQTQYF
TRBJ1-5 | . | TRBV19 | . | TGTGCCAGTAGGTATAGTAGCAATCAGCCCCAGCATTTT | CASRYSSNQPQHF
TRBJ1-6 | . | TRBV19 | . | TGTGCCAGTAGTATGGGGCGGACGGGAAATTCACCCCTCCACTTT | CASSMGRTGNSPLHF
TRBJ2-4 | . | TRBV5-1 | . | TGCGCCAGCAGCTTGGGCAGCCGCGAACTAAACATTCAGTACTTC | CASSLGSRELNIQYF
TRBJ1-2 | . | TRBV9 | . | TGTGCCAGCAGCGTAGTTGGCCCGGGGAATGGCTACACCTTC | CASSVVGPGNGYTF
TRBJ1-1 | TRBD1 | TRBV6-5 | . | TGTGCCAGCAGTTACTTAGGACAGGGAAGCACTGAAGCTTTCTTT | CASSYLGQGSTEAFF
TRBJ2-3 | . | TRBV18 | . | TGTGCCAGCTCACCAGGAGGAAGCACAGATACGCAGTATTTT | CASSPGGSTDTQYF
TRBJ1-2 | . | TRBV4-1 | . | TGCGCCAGCAGCCATGTTTCCCAGGGTGGATATGGCTACACCTTC | CASSHVSQGGYGYTF
TRBJ2-3 | TRBD1 | TRBV5-5 | . | TGTGCCAGCAGTCCGGGACAGGGTGTGGATACGCAGTATTTT | CASSPGQGVDTQYF
TRBJ2-7 | TRBD2 | TRBV5-1 | . | TGCGCCAGCAGCTTGCCTAGCGGGTCCCCCCAGTACTTC | CASSLPSGSPQYF
TRBJ1-5 | TRBD1 | TRBV27 | . | TGTGCCAGCAGTGGCGCCGGGACAGGGTGGGGCAATCAGCCCCAGCATTTT | CASSGAGTGWGNQPQHF
TRBJ2-1 | . | TRBV29-1 | . | TGCAGCGTTCCACAAGGGGGAGCGGGTAAGGCGGAGCAGTTCTTC | CSVPQGGAGKAEQFF
TRBJ2-5 | TRBD2 | TRBV19 | . | TGTGCCAGTAGTATGAGCGGGAGACAGTCAGAGACCCAGTACTTC | CASSMSGRQSETQYF
TRBJ1-5 | . | TRBV28 | . | TGTGCCAGCAGTGCGTTGGGGAGGGTGGATCAGCCCCAGCATTTT | CASSALGRVDQPQHF
TRBJ2-7 | . | TRBV14 | . | TGTGCCAGCAGCCAATTAACCGCCGGGACTGTCTACGAGCAGTACTTC | CASSQLTAGTVYEQYF
TRBJ1-5 | . | TRBV10-3 | few | TGTGCCATCAGTGAGGGCAGGGGACGACTTCAGCCCCAGCATTTT | CAISEGRGRLQPQHF
TRBJ1-2 | . | TRBV14 | . | TGTGCCAGCAGCCAAGTCCACCCGATCTTTAACTATGGCTACACCTTC | CASSQVHPIFNYGYTF
TRBJ2-3 | . | TRBV5-4 | . | TGTGCCAGCAGCCAGAGACTCTCCAGCACAGATACGCAGTATTTT | CASSQRLSSTDTQYF
TRBJ2-3 | . | TRBV3-1/TRBV3-2 | . | TGTGCCAGCAGCCAAGGAGGTCCCCAAAGCACAGATACGCAGTATTTT | CASSQGGPQSTDTQYF
TRBJ2-1 | . | TRBV11-2 | once | TGTGCCAGCAGCTCAGTCAATAATGAGCAGTTCTTC | CASSSVNNEQFF
TRBJ2-1 | . | TRBV19 | . | TGTGCCAGTAGTATCCCAGACAATGAGCAGTTCTTC | CASSIPDNEQFF
TRBJ2-5 | . | TRBV5-4 | . | TGTGCCAGCAGTAGGAGCCGGGACATCCAAGAGACCCAGTACTTC | CASSRSRDIQETQYF
TRBJ2-5 | TRBD1 | TRBV12-5 | . | TGTGCTAGTGTCCAAATTGGTACAGGGGAAGGGGAAGAGACCCAGTACTTC | CASVQIGTGEGEETQYF
TRBJ1-4 | . | TRBV10-3 | . | TGTGCCGTCCGAAAAAACTCATGGGAGCGGACCACCGACGAAAAACTGTTTTTT | CAVRKNSWERTTDEKLFF
TRBJ2-5 | . | TRBV2 | . | TGTGCCAGCCTAGGTACCTTCCAAGAGACCCAGTACTTC | CASLGTFQETQYF
TRBJ2-7 | . | TRBV7-8 | . | TGTGCCAGCAGCTTAGATGGCAGCACCTACGAGCAGTACTTC | CASSLDGSTYEQYF
TRBJ2-1 | . | TRBV3-1/TRBV3-2 | . | TGTGCCAGCAGCCATAATCGGCAGGCAGAAAGCTCCTACAATGAGCAGTTCTTC | CASSHNRQAESSYNEQFF
TRBJ2-7 | TRBD2 | TRBV6-5 | . | TGTGCCAGCTTAGCGGGAGGCCCCTACGAGCAGTACTTC | CASLAGGPYEQYF
TRBJ2-2 | . | TRBV5-5 | . | TGTGCCAGCAGCCAGTCCTACACCGGGGAGCTGTTTTTT | CASSQSYTGELFF
TRBJ1-5 | . | TRBV30 | . | TGTGCCTGGAGTATAGGACCCAATCAGCCCCAGCATTTT | CAWSIGPNQPQHF
TRBJ2-7 | . | TRBV9 | . | TGTGCCAGCAGCCCTCCGCGTCGGGGGTACGAGCAGTACTTC | CASSPPRRGYEQYF
TRBJ1-5 | . | TRBV5-1 | . | TGCGCCAGCAGCTTGGGACAGAATCAGCCCCAGCATTTT | CASSLGQNQPQHF
TRBJ2-3 | . | TRBV7-9 | once | TGTGCCAGCAGCCCGAGACAGAGTAGCACAGATACGCAGTATTTT | CASSPRQSSTDTQYF
TRBJ1-5 | . | TRBV29-1 | few | TGCAGCGCTAGGGGTAGGGGGGCAAATCAGCCCCAGCATTTT | CSARGRGANQPQHF
TRBJ1-5 | . | TRBV20-1 | . | TGCAGTGCTAGTAGAGGGCGACAGCCCCAGCATTTT | CSASRGRQPQHF
TRBJ2-1 | TRBD2 | TRBV28 | . | TGTGCCAGCAGCCTGACTAGCGAATTGCCCAATGAGCAGTTCTTC | CASSLTSELPNEQFF
TRBJ2-5 | . | TRBV7-9 | . | TGTGCCAGCAGCTTACAAGAGACCCAGTACTTC | CASSLQETQYF
TRBJ2-3 | TRBD2 | TRBV5-1 | once | TGCGCCAGCAGCGAAGGGACTAGCGGGCCAACAGATACGCAGTATTTT | CASSEGTSGPTDTQYF
TRBJ2-5 | . | TRBV14 | . | TGTGCCAGCAGCCCCAGTTTTAAACACGGAGAGACCCAGTACTTC | CASSPSFKHGETQYF
TRBJ1-2 | . | TRBV28 | many | TGTGCCAGCAGTTTGTTGGGCAGGGGAGGCTACACCTTC | CASSLLGRGGYTF
TRBJ2-1 | TRBD2 | TRBV2 | . | TGTGCCAGCACCGCGCTAGCGGGAGCGAGGCTTGAGCAGTTCTTC | CASTALAGARLEQFF
TRBJ2-2 | . | TRBV15 | . | TGTGCCACCAGCAGAGATCCGGGGGCCGGGGAGCTGTTTTTT | CATSRDPGAGELFF
TRBJ2-5 | . | TRBV19 | once | TGTGCCAGTAGTAGAGGATGGACCACCCCCAAAGAGACCCAGTACTTC | CASSRGWTTPKETQYF